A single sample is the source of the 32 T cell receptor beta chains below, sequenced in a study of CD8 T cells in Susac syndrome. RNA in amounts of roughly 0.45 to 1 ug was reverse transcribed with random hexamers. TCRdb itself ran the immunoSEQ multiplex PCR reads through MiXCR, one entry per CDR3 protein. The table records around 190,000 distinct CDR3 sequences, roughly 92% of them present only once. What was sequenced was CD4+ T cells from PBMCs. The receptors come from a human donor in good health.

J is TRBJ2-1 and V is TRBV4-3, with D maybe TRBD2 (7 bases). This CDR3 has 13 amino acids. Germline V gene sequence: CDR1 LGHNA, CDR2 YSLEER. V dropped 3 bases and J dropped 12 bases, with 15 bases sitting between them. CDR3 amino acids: CASSQSGRGRQFF. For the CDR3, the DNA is TGCGCCAGCAGCCAGAGCGGGCGGGGGCGGCAGTTCTTC.

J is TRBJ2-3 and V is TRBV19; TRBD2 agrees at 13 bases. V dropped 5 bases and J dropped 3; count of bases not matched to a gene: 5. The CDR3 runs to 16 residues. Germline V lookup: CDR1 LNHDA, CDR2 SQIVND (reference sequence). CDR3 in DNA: TGTGCCAGTAGTTCCCCGACTAGCGGGGGGACAGATACGCAGTATTTT. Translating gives CASSSPTSGGTDTQYF. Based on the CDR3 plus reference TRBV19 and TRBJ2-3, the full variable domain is DGGITQSPKYLFRKEGQNVTLSCEQNLNHDAMYWYRQDPGQGLRLIYYSQIVNDFQKGDIAEGYSVSREKKESFPLTVTSAQKNPTAFYLCASSSPTSGGTDTQYFGPGTRLTVL.

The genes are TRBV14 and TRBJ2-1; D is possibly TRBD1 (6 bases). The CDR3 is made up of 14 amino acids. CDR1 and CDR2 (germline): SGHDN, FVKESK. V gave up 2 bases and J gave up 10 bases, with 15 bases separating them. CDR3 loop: CASSQPHRAREQFF. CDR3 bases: TGTGCCAGCAGCCAACCCCACAGGGCCAGGGAGCAGTTCTTC.

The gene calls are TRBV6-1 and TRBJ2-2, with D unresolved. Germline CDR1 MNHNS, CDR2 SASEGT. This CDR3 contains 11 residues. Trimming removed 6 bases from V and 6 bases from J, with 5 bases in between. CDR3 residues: CASRVPGELFF. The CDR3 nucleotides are TGTGCCAGCAGGGTCCCCGGGGAGCTGTTTTTT.

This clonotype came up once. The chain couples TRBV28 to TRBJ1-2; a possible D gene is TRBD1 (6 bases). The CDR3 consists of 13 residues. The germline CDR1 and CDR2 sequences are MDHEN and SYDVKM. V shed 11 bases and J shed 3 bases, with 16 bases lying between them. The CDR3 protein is CAGATGTDYGYTF. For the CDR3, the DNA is TGTGCCGGGGCAACAGGGACGGACTATGGCTACACCTTC.

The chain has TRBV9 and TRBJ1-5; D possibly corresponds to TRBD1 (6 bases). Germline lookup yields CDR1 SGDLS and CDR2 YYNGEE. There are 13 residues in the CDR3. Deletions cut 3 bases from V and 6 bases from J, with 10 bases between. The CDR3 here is CASSAGGRQPQHF. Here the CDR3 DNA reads TGTGCCAGCAGCGCCGGGGGGCGTCAGCCCCAGCATTTT.

The CDR3 bases are TGTGCCAGCAGTTTATCACGGAAGTCGACCGGGGAGCTGTTTTTT. This sequence encodes CASSLSRKSTGELFF. The chain uses TRBV28 and TRBJ2-2; D uncertain. CDR1 MDHEN and CDR2 SYDVKM come from the germline V gene. The V and J ends lost 1 base and 5 bases respectively, with 11 bases between them. The CDR3 spans 15 residues.

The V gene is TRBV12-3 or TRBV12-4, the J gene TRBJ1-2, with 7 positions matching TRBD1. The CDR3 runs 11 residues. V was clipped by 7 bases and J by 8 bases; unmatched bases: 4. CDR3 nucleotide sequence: TGTGCCAGCACTACAGGGGTCGGCTACACCTTC. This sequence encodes CASTTGVGYTF.

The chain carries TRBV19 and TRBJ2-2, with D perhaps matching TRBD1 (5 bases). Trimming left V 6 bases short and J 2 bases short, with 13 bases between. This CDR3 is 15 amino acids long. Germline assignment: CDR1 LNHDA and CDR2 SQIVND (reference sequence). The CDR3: CASSNRGSNTGELFF. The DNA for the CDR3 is TGTGCCAGTAGCAATAGGGGCAGTAACACCGGGGAGCTGTTTTTT.

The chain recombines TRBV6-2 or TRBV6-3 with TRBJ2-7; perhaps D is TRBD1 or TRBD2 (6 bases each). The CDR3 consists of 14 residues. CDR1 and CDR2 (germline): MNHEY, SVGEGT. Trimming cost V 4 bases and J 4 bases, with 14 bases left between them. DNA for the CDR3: TGTGCCAGCAGTTTGGACGGGGGCGTATACGAGCAGTACTTC. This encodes CASSLDGGVYEQYF.

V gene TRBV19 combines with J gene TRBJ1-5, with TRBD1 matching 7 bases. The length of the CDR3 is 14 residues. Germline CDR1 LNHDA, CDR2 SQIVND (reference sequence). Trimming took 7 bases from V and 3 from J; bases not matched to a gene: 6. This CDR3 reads CASTPTGANQPQHF. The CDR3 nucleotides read TGTGCCAGTACTCCTACAGGGGCCAATCAGCCCCAGCATTTT.

This chain's CDR3 is CASSLGTAGAVSQPQHF. CDR3 nucleotides: TGTGCCAGCAGTCTGGGGACAGCGGGGGCCGTATCGCAGCCCCAGCATTTT. V gene TRBV28 combines with J gene TRBJ1-5, with 7 bases lining up with TRBD1. CDR1 MDHEN and CDR2 SYDVKM come from the germline V gene. Germline trimming cut 5 bases from V and 7 bases from J; bases unmatched to any gene: 17. The CDR3 has 17 residues.

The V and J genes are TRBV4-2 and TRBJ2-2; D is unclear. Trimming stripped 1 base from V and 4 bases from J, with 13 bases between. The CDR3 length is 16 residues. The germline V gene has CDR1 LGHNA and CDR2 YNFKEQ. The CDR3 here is CASSQAGSRSTGELFF. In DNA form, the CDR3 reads TGTGCCAGCAGCCAAGCAGGAAGTAGGAGCACCGGGGAGCTGTTTTTT.

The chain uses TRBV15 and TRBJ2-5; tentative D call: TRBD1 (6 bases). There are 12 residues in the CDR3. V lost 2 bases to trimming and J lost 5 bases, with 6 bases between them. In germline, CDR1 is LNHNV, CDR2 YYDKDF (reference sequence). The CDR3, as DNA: TGTGCCACCAGCAGAAGGGGGGAGACCCAGTACTTC. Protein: CATSRRGETQYF.

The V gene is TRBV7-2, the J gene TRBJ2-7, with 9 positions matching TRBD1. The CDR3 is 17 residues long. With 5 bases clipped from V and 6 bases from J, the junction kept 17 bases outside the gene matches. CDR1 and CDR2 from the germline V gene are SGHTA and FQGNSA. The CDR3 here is CASSRLGQGLLGSEQYF. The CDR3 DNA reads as TGTGCCAGCAGCCGCCTGGGACAGGGATTACTGGGAAGCGAGCAGTACTTC.

The CDR3 region is CASTDGPFSGANVLTF. In DNA, the CDR3 is TGTGCCAGCACCGACGGACCGTTCTCTGGGGCCAACGTCCTGACTTTC. The J gene is TRBJ2-6, the V gene TRBV7-3; D is undetermined. Germline CDR1 is SGHTA and CDR2 is FQGTGA. Trimming removed 7 bases from V and 0 bases from J, with 13 bases in between. There are 16 residues in the CDR3.

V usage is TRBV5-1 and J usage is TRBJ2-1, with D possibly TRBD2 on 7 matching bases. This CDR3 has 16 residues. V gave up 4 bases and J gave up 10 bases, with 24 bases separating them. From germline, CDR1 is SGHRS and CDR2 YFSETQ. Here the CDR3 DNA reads TGCGCCAGCAGCCCCGGTCGGCAGGGAGGGGGGGGCGAGCAGTTCTTC. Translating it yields CASSPGRQGGGGEQFF.

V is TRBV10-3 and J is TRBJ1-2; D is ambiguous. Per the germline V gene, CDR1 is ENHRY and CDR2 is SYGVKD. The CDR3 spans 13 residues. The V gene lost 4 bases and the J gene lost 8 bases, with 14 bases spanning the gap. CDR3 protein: CAISGDPLYGYTF. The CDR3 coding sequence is TGTGCCATCAGTGGAGACCCCTTGTACGGCTACACCTTC.

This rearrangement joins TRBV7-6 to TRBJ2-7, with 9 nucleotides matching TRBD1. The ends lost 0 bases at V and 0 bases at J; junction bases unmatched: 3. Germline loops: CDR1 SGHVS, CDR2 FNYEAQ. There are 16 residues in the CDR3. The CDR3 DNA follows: TGTGCCAGCAGCTTAGCGGGGGGACAGGGCTCCTACGAGCAGTACTTC. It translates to CASSLAGGQGSYEQYF. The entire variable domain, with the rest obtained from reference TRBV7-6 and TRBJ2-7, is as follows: GAGVSQSPRYKVTKRGQDVALRCDPISGHVSLYWYRQALGQGPEFLTYFNYEAQQDKSGLPNDRFSAERPEGSISTLTIQRTEQRDSAMYRCASSLAGGQGSYEQYFGPGTRLTVT.

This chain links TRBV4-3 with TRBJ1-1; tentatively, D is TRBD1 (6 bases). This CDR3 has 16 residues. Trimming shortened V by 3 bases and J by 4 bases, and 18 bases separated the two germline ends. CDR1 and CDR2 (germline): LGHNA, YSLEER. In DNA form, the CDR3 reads TGCGCCAGCAGCCAGATTTTGACAGGTGGAGGCACTGAAGCTTTCTTT. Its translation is CASSQILTGGGTEAFF.

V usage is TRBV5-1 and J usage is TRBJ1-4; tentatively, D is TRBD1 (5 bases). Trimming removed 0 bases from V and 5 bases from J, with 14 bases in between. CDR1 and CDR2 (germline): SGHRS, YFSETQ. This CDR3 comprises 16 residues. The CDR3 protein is CASSLEGTGVNEKLFF. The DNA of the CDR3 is TGCGCCAGCAGCTTGGAGGGTACGGGGGTGAATGAAAAACTGTTTTTT.

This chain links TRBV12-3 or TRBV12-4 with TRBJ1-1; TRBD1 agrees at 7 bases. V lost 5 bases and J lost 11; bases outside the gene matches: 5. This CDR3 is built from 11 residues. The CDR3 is CASSADRAAFF. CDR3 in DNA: TGTGCCAGCAGTGCAGACAGGGCTGCTTTCTTT.

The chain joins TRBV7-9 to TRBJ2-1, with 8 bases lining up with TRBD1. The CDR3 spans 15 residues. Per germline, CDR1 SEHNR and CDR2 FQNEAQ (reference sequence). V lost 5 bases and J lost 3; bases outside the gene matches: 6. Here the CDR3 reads CASSNQGADYNEQFF. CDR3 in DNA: TGTGCCAGCAGCAATCAGGGGGCGGACTACAATGAGCAGTTCTTC.

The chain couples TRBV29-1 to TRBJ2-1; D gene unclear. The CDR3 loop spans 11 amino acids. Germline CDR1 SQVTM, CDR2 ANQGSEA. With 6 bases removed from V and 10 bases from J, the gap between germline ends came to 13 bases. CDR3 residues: CSVAMVREQFF. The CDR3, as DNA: TGCAGCGTCGCCATGGTACGGGAGCAGTTCTTC.

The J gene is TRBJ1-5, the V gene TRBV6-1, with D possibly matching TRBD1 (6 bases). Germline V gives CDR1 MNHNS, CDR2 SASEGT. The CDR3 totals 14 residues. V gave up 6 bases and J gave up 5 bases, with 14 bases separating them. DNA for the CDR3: TGTGCCAGCAGAGGAACAGGGTTCGATCAGCCCCAGCATTTT. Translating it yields CASRGTGFDQPQHF.

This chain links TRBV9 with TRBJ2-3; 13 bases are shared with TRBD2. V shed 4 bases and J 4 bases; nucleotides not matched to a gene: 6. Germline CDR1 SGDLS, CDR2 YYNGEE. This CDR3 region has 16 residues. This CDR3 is CASSPGTSGVPDTQYF. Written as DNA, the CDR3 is TGTGCCAGCAGCCCCGGGACTAGCGGGGTCCCAGATACGCAGTATTTT.

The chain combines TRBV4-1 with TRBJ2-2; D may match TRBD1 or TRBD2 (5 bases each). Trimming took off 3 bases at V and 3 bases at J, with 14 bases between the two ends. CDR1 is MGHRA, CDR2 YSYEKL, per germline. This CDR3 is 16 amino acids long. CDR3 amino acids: CASSQRGKGDTGELFF. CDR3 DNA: TGCGCCAGCAGCCAGAGGGGTAAGGGAGACACCGGGGAGCTGTTTTTT.

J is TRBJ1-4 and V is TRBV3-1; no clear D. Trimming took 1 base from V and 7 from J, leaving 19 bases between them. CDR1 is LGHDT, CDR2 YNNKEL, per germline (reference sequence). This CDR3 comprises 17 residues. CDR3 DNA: TGTGCCAGCAGCCAAGCTGTACCCCCCTGGAGCGGTGAAAAACTGTTTTTT. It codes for CASSQAVPPWSGEKLFF.

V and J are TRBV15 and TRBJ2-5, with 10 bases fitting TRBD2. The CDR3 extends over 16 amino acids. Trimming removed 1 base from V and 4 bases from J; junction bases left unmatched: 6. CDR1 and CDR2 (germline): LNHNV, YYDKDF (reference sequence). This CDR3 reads CATSRGPSGGGETQYF. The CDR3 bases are TGTGCCACCAGCAGAGGCCCTAGCGGGGGTGGAGAGACCCAGTACTTC.

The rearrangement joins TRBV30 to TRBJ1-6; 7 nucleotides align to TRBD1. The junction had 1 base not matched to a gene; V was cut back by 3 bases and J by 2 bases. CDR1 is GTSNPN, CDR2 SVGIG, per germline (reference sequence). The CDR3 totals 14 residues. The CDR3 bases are TGTGCCTGGAGAGGGGGCGCCTATAATTCACCCCTCCACTTT. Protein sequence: CAWRGGAYNSPLHF.

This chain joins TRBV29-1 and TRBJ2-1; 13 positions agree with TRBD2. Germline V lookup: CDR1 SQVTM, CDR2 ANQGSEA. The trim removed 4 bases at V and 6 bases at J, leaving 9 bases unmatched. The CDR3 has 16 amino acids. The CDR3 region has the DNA TGCAGCGTTGGGGCGACTAGCGGGGGGCAGCGCAATGAGCAGTTCTTC. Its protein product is CSVGATSGGQRNEQFF.

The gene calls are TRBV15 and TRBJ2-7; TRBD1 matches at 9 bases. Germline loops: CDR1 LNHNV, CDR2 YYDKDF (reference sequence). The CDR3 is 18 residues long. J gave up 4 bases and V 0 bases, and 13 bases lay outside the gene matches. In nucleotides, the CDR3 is TGTGCCACCAGCAGAGAGCGACCTGGGACAGGGTATTGGTACGAGCAGTACTTC. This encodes CATSRERPGTGYWYEQYF. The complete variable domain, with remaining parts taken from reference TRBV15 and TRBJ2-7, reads DAMVIQNPRYQVTQFGKPVTLSCSQTLNHNVMYWYQQKSSQAPKLLFHYYDKDFNNEADTPDNFQSRRPNTSFCFLDIRSPGLGDTAMYLCATSRERPGTGYWYEQYFGPGTRLTVT.